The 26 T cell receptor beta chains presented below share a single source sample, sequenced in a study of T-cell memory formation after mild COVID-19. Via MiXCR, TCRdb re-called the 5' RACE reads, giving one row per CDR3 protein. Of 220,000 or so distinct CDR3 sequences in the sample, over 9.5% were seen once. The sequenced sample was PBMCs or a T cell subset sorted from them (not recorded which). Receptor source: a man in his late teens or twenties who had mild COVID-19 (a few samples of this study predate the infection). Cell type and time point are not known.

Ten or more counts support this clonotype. CDR3 bases: TGTGCCAGCCACAGGGGCACAGATACGCAGTATTTT. This sequence encodes CASHRGTDTQYF. The rearrangement uses TRBV5-4 and TRBJ2-3; a possible D gene is TRBD1 (6 bases). Deletions cut 7 bases from V and 1 base from J, with 7 bases between. The germline gives CDR1 SGHNT, CDR2 YYREEE (reference sequence). The CDR3 sequence is 12 residues long.

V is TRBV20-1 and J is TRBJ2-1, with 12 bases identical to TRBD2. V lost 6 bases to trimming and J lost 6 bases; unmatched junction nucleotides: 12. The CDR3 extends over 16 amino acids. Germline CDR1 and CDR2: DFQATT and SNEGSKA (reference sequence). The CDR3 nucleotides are TGCAGTGCGAGCGTAGACGGACTAGCGGGACGCAATGAGCAGTTCTTC. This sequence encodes CSASVDGLAGRNEQFF.

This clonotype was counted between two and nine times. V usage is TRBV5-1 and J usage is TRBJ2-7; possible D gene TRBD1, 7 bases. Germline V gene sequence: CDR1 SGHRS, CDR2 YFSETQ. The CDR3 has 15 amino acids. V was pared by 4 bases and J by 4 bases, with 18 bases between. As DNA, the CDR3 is TGCGCCAGCAGCCGTTCAGCGACAGGGACTTACGAGCAGTACTTC. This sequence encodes CASSRSATGTYEQYF.

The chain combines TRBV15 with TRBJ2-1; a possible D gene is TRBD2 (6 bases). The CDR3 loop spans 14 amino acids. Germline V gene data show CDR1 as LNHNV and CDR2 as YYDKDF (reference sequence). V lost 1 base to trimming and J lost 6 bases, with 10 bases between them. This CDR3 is CATSRGGDSNEQFF. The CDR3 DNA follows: TGTGCCACCAGCAGAGGGGGGGATAGCAATGAGCAGTTCTTC. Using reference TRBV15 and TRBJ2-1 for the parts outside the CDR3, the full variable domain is DAMVIQNPRYQVTQFGKPVTLSCSQTLNHNVMYWYQQKSSQAPKLLFHYYDKDFNNEADTPDNFQSRRPNTSFCFLDIRSPGLGDTAMYLCATSRGGDSNEQFFGPGTRLTVL.

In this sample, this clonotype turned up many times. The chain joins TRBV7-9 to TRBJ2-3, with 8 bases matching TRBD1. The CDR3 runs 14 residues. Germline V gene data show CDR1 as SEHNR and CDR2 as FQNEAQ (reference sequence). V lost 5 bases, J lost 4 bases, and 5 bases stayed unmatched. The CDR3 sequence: CASSAGQGPDTQYF. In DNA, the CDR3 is TGTGCCAGCAGCGCAGGACAGGGCCCAGATACGCAGTATTTT.

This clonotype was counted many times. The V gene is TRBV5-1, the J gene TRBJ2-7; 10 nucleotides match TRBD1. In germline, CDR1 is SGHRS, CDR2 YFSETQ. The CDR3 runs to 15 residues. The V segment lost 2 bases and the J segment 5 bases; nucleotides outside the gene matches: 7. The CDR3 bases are TGCGCCAGCAGCTTCCGGGACAGGGGTCATCACGAGCAGTACTTC. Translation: CASSFRDRGHHEQYF.

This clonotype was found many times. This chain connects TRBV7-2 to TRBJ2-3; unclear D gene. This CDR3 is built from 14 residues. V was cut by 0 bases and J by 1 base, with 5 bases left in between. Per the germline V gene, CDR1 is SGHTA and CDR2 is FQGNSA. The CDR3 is CASSLAPGTDTQYF. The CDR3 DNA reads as TGTGCCAGCAGCTTAGCGCCGGGCACAGATACGCAGTATTTT.

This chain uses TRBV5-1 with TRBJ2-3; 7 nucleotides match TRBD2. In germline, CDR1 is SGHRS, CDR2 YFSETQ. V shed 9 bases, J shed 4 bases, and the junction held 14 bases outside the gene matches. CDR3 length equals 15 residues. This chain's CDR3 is CATRPGPLAADTQYF. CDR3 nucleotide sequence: TGCGCCACCCGTCCCGGTCCTCTAGCGGCAGATACGCAGTATTTT.

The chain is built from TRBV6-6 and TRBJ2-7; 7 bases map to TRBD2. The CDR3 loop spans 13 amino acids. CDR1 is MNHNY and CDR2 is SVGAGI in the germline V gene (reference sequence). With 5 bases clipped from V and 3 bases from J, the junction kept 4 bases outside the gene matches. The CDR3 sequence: CASSRPGGYEQYF. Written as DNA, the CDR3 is TGTGCCAGCAGTCGGCCGGGAGGCTACGAGCAGTACTTC.

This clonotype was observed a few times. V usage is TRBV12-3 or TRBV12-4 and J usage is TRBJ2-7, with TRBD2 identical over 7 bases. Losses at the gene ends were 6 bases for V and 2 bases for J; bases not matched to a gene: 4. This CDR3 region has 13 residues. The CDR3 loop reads CASRMGGTYEQYF. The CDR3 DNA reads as TGTGCCAGCAGAATGGGGGGGACCTACGAGCAGTACTTC.

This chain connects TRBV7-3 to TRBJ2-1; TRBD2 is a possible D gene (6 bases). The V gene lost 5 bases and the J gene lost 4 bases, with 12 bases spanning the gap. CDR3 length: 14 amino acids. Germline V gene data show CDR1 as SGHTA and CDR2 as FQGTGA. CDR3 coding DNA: TGTGCCAGCAGCGCAACCGGGGGATACAATGAGCAGTTCTTC. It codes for CASSATGGYNEQFF.

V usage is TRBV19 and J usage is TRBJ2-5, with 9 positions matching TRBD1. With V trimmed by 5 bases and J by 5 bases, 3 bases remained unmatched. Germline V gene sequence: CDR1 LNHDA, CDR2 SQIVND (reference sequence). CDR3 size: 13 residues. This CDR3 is CASSRDRAETQYF. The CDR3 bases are TGTGCCAGTAGTCGGGACAGGGCGGAGACCCAGTACTTC.

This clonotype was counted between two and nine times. The CDR3 region is CASSLRTGYPRNTIYF. The CDR3, as DNA: TGTGCCAGCAGCTTACGAACAGGGTATCCAAGAAACACCATATATTTT. V usage is TRBV5-6 and J usage is TRBJ1-3; D possibly corresponds to TRBD1 (6 bases). There are 16 residues in the CDR3. Trimming removed 2 bases from V and 5 bases from J, with 17 bases in between. CDR1 is SGHDT and CDR2 is YYEEEE in the germline V gene.

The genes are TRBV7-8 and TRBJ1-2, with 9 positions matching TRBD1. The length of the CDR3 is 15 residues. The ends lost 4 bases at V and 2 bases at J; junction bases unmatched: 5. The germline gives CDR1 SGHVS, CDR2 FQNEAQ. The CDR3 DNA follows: TGTGCCAGCAGCTCTTACAGGGGGCGGAACTATGGCTACACCTTC. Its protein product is CASSSYRGRNYGYTF.

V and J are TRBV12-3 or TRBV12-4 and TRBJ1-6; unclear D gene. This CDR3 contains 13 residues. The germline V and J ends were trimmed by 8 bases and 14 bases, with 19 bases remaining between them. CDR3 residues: CASGRTADKALHF. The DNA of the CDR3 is TGTGCCAGCGGGAGGACGGCGGATAAGGCCCTCCACTTT.

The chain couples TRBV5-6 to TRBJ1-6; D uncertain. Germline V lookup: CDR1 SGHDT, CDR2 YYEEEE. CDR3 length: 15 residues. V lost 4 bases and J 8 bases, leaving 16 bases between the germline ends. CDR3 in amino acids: CASSAGRHRDSPLHF. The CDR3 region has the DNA TGTGCCAGCAGCGCCGGGAGGCACCGCGATTCACCCCTCCACTTT. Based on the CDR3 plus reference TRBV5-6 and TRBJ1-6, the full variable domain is DAGVTQSPTHLIKTRGQQVTLRCSPKSGHDTVSWYQQALGQGPQFIFQYYEEEERQRGNFPDRFSGHQFPNYSSELNVNALLLGDSALYLCASSAGRHRDSPLHFGNGTRLTVT.

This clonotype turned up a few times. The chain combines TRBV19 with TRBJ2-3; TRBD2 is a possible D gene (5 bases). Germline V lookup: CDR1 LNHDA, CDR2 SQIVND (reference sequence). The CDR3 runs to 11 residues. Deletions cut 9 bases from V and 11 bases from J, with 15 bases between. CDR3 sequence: CASGFGNKQYF. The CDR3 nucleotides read TGTGCCAGCGGGTTCGGGAACAAGCAGTATTTT.

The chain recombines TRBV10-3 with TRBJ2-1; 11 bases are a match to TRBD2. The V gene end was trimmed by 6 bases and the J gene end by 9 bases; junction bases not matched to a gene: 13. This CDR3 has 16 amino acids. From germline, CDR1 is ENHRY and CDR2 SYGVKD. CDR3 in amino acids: CAIRPLAGGPLGEQFF. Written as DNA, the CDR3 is TGTGCCATCAGGCCGTTAGCGGGGGGGCCGTTGGGTGAGCAGTTCTTC.

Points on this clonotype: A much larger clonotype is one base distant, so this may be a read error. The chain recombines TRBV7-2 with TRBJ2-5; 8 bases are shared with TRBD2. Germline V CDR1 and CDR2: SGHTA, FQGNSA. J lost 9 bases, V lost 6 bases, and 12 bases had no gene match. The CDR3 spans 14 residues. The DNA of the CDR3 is TGTGCCAGCAGATACGACGGGGGGGGCCGCCCCCAGTACTTC. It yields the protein CASRYDGGGRPQYF. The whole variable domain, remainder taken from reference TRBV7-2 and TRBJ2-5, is GAGVSQSPSNKVTEKGKDVELRCDPISGHTALYWYRQSLGQGLEFLIYFQGNSAPDKSGLPSDRFSAERTGGSVSTLTIQRTQQEDSAVYLCASRYDGGGRPQYFGPGTRLLVL.

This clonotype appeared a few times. The CDR3 DNA sequence: TGTGCCAGCAGTTATGCCAGGGTGGGGAATGAGCAGTTCTTC. Its translation is CASSYARVGNEQFF. V gene TRBV6-2 or TRBV6-3 combines with J gene TRBJ2-1, with D tentatively TRBD1 (5 bases). This CDR3 is 14 amino acids long. V shed 3 bases and J shed 7 bases, with 13 bases lying between them. Germline values: CDR1 MNHEY, CDR2 SVGEGT.

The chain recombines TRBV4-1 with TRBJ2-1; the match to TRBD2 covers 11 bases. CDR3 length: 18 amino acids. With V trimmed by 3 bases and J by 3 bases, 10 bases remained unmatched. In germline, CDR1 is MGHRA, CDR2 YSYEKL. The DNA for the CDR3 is TGCGCCAGCAGCCAGCTTCGCTCTAGCGGGGGGAACTACAATGAGCAGTTCTTC. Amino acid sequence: CASSQLRSSGGNYNEQFF.

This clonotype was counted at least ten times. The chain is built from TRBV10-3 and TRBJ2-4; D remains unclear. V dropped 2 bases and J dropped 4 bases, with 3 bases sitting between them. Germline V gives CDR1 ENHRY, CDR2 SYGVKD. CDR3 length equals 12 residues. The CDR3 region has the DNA TGTGCCATCAGTGAGGGGAAAAACATTCAGTACTTC. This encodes CAISEGKNIQYF.

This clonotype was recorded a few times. The CDR3 protein is CASTPGRATYQETQYF. The CDR3, as DNA: TGTGCCAGCACCCCCGGCAGGGCTACGTACCAAGAGACCCAGTACTTC. This chain uses TRBV7-9 with TRBJ2-5; tentatively, D is TRBD1 (5 bases). CDR3 length equals 16 residues. Trimming pared 7 bases from V and 0 bases from J, leaving 18 bases between. The germline gives CDR1 SEHNR, CDR2 FQNEAQ (reference sequence).

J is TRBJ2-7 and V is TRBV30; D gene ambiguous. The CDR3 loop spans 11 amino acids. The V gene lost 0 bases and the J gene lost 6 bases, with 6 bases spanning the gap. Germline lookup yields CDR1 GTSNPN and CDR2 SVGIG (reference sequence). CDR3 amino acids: CAWSVYREQYF. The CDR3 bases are TGTGCCTGGAGTGTATATCGCGAGCAGTACTTC.

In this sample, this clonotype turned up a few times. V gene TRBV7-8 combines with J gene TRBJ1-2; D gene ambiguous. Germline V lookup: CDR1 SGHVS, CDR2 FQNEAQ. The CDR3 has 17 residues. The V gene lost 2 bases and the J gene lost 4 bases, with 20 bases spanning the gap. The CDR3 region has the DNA TGTGCCAGCAGCTTACTCCCCGTCGGGGTCCGGAGCTATGGCTACACCTTC. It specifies CASSLLPVGVRSYGYTF. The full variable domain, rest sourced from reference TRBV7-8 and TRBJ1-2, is GAGVSQSPRYKVAKRGQDVALRCDPISGHVSLFWYQQALGQGPEFLTYFQNEAQLDKSGLPSDRFFAERPEGSVSTLKIQRTQQEDSAVYLCASSLLPVGVRSYGYTFGSGTRLTVV.

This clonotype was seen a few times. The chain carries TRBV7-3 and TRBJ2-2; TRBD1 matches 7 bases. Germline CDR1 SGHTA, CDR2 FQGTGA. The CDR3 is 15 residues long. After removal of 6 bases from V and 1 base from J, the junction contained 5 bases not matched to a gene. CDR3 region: CASSKQGVNTGELFF. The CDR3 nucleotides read TGTGCCAGCAGTAAGCAGGGGGTGAACACCGGGGAGCTGTTTTTT.